What follows is one T cell receptor (beta chain) and its context. The data belong to a study of control samples from healthy donors and cancer patients. V was pared by 0 bases and J by 1 base, with 9 bases between. This CDR3 is 16 amino acids long. The V gene's germline CDR1 is LGHNA and CDR2 YSLEER. Assay: immunoSEQ multiplex PCR; the TCRdb copy retains only in-frame clones and omits some. The sample holds approximately 160,000 clones, under 95% seen once. This TCR came from a young woman in good health. The specimen was blood. The gene calls are TRBV4-3 and TRBJ2-2; D ambiguous. CDR3 amino acids: CASSQDRPENTGELFF. CDR3 bases: TGCGCCAGCAGCCAAGATCGCCCGGAGAACACCGGGGAGCTGTTTTTT.